Following are 28 T cell receptor beta chains from one sample sequenced in a study of T cells in Graves' hyperthyroidism and ophthalmopathy (dated by TCRdb to between 2018 and 2020). Library generation was performed with multiplex PCR. Sequencing was performed on an Illumina HiSeq 2000. The TCR beta CDR3 regions were amplified from RNA transcripts. For the first round of RT-PCR on the TCR CDR3, the HTBI primer set was used together with the Qiagen OneStep RT-PCR kit. TCRdb reworked the public reads: Q25 trimming with fastp, MiXCR clone assembly, productive beta chains retained. All rows with the same CDR3 protein become a single entry with the most common DNA and genes. The sample records some 500,000 distinct CDR3 sequences, about 16% of which are singletons. The top ten clones comprise 25% to 30% of the sample. The specimen was blood. These receptors all stem from a woman aged 25 to 39 with Graves' ophthalmopathy.

This clonotype came up many times. The DNA for the CDR3 is TGTGCCAGCGGAGAGCAGGGAGGAGATACGCAGTATTTT. This codes for CASGEQGGDTQYF. The chain has TRBV18 and TRBJ2-3; tentative D call: TRBD2 (6 bases). The CDR3 covers 13 residues. Trimming stripped 8 bases from V and 5 bases from J, with 14 bases between. In germline, CDR1 is KGHSH, CDR2 LQKENI.

This clonotype was observed a handful of times. J is TRBJ2-2 and V is TRBV4-3; 11 bases align to TRBD2. The V and J ends lost 0 bases and 3 bases, in that order; junction bases with no gene match: 6. In germline, CDR1 is LGHNA, CDR2 YSLEER. The CDR3 is made up of 18 amino acids. The chain's CDR3 is CASSQEGGTSGYTGELFF. Written as DNA, the CDR3 is TGCGCCAGCAGCCAAGAGGGAGGGACTAGCGGATACACCGGGGAGCTGTTTTTT.

The CDR3: CATYSAGSKPYEQYF. CDR3 DNA sequence: TGTGCCACATACTCAGCGGGATCCAAACCCTACGAGCAGTACTTC. The J gene is TRBJ2-7, the V gene TRBV6-1; 7 bases agree with TRBD2. After removal of 10 bases from V and 2 bases from J, the junction contained 14 bases not matched to a gene. In germline, CDR1 is MNHNS, CDR2 SASEGT. The CDR3 contains 15 residues.

The J gene is TRBJ1-6, the V gene TRBV4-2; no reliable D call. With 0 bases removed from V and 8 bases from J, the gap between germline ends came to 11 bases. CDR1 and CDR2 from the germline V gene are LGHNA and YNFKEQ. CDR3 length: 15 amino acids. CDR3: CASSQDLGLYSPLHF. For the CDR3, the DNA is TGTGCCAGCAGCCAAGATCTGGGTCTGTATTCACCCCTCCACTTT.

The chain is built from TRBV12-3 or TRBV12-4 and TRBJ2-1; tentatively, D is TRBD1 or TRBD2 (5 bases each). The V and J ends lost 1 base and 5 bases respectively, with 12 bases between them. The CDR3 consists of 15 residues. The CDR3 protein is CASSLGRLGDNEQFF. CDR3 sequence (DNA): TGTGCCAGCAGTTTAGGTAGGTTGGGGGACAATGAGCAGTTCTTC.

This clonotype was counted between two and nine times. This chain uses TRBV2 with TRBJ2-7; D is possibly TRBD1 (6 bases). Trimming took 8 bases from V and 1 from J, leaving 9 bases between them. Germline values: CDR1 SNHLY, CDR2 FYNNEI. The CDR3 sequence is 12 residues long. CDR3 in amino acids: CASAGASYEQYF. In DNA form, the CDR3 reads TGTGCCAGCGCAGGGGCGTCCTACGAGCAGTACTTC.

The chain carries TRBV4-3 and TRBJ2-1; 9 bases map to TRBD2. With V trimmed by 0 bases and J by 2 bases, 8 bases remained unmatched. The germline gives CDR1 LGHNA, CDR2 YSLEER. This CDR3 has 18 residues. For the CDR3, the DNA is TGCGCCAGCAGCCAAGATTTGGACAGCGGGAGGCCCTACAATGAGCAGTTCTTC. This sequence encodes CASSQDLDSGRPYNEQFF.

This clonotype was counted at least ten times. This rearrangement joins TRBV9 to TRBJ2-5, with TRBD2 as a possible D gene (6 bases). Germline V gives CDR1 SGDLS, CDR2 YYNGEE. V lost 4 bases and J 6 bases, leaving 22 bases between the germline ends. CDR3 length equals 16 residues. The CDR3 sequence: CASSLHSGPPAQTQYF. CDR3 sequence (DNA): TGTGCCAGCAGCCTCCACAGCGGGCCGCCAGCACAGACCCAGTACTTC.

Only a few counts were recorded for this clonotype. This chain uses TRBV28 with TRBJ2-1; D is perhaps TRBD2 (5 bases). V lost 3 bases, J lost 0 bases, and 9 bases lay in between. This CDR3 spans 15 amino acids. Per germline, CDR1 MDHEN and CDR2 SYDVKM. The CDR3 DNA is TGTGCCAGCAGTTTTACTAGAAGCTCCTACAATGAGCAGTTCTTC. It yields the protein CASSFTRSSYNEQFF.

There are many counts of this clonotype. This chain uses TRBV20-1 with TRBJ2-5; TRBD1 aligns across 7 bases. CDR1 is DFQATT, CDR2 SNEGSKA, per germline (reference sequence). The CDR3 has 13 residues. With V trimmed by 7 bases and J by 0 bases, 5 bases remained unmatched. DNA of the CDR3: TGCAGTGGTGCGACAGGGTACCAAGAGACCCAGTACTTC. Its translation: CSGATGYQETQYF.

This clonotype is labeled as medium-sized. The genes are TRBV7-2 and TRBJ1-5; D remains ambiguous. Trimming shortened V by 1 base and J by 3 bases, and 7 bases separated the two germline ends. This CDR3 is built from 14 residues. In germline, CDR1 is SGHTA, CDR2 FQGNSA. The CDR3: CASSLGGYNQPQHF. The DNA for the CDR3 is TGTGCCAGCAGCTTAGGCGGGTACAATCAGCCCCAGCATTTT.

The chain carries TRBV2 and TRBJ1-2; D is undetermined. Trimming stripped 9 bases from V and 0 bases from J, with 8 bases between. The germline V gene encodes CDR1 SNHLY and CDR2 FYNNEI. This CDR3 comprises 12 residues. The CDR3, as DNA: TGTGCCAGTATAAGAGCTAACTATGGCTACACCTTC. It encodes CASIRANYGYTF.

The table lists this clonotype with a few counts. The chain combines TRBV4-3 with TRBJ1-1, with 8 nucleotides matching TRBD1. This CDR3 has 16 amino acids. After removal of 0 bases from V and 6 bases from J, the junction contained 9 bases not matched to a gene. CDR1 is LGHNA and CDR2 is YSLEER in the germline V gene. The CDR3 coding sequence is TGCGCCAGCAGCCAAGATGGGTCAGGGGGCGCGTCTGAAGCTTTCTTT. Its protein is CASSQDGSGGASEAFF.

This clonotype was recorded many times. The rearrangement uses TRBV3-1 and TRBJ2-7; TRBD1 aligns across 10 bases. The germline V gene encodes CDR1 LGHDT and CDR2 YNNKEL (reference sequence). V was clipped by 4 bases and J by 6 bases; unmatched bases: 6. CDR3 length: 14 residues. CDR3 amino acids: CASSRRTGGSEQYF. CDR3 bases: TGTGCCAGCAGCCGAAGGACAGGGGGTAGCGAGCAGTACTTC.

This clonotype was observed many times. The chain carries TRBV30 and TRBJ2-4, with unresolved D. In germline, CDR1 is GTSNPN, CDR2 SVGIG (reference sequence). The CDR3 runs 13 residues. Trimming cost V 0 bases and J 6 bases, with 9 bases left between them. CDR3 coding DNA: TGTGCCTGGAGTGTAAAGGGTATAAACATTCAGTACTTC. Its protein product is CAWSVKGINIQYF.

Only a few counts were recorded for this clonotype. J is TRBJ2-7 and V is TRBV5-1; D is undetermined. The germline V gene encodes CDR1 SGHRS and CDR2 YFSETQ. V was cut by 2 bases and J by 0 bases, with 18 bases left in between. This CDR3 spans 17 amino acids. CDR3 protein: CASSLEVLAYNSYEQYF. The DNA for the CDR3 is TGCGCCAGCAGCTTAGAGGTCTTGGCTTACAACTCCTACGAGCAGTACTTC.

This clonotype was found many times. The chain combines TRBV20-1 with TRBJ1-5, with D unclear. CDR1 DFQATT and CDR2 SNEGSKA come from the germline V gene (reference sequence). This CDR3 is 12 amino acids long. Trimming shortened V by 5 bases and J by 2 bases, and 7 bases separated the two germline ends. The CDR3 reads CSAVSGNQPQHF. The CDR3 DNA sequence: TGCAGTGCTGTGTCCGGCAATCAGCCCCAGCATTTT.

The genes are TRBV20-1 and TRBJ2-1; 10 positions agree with TRBD2. This CDR3 region has 17 residues. Germline lookup yields CDR1 DFQATT and CDR2 SNEGSKA (reference sequence). The junction had 10 bases not matched to a gene; V was cut back by 1 base and J by 4 bases. The DNA for the CDR3 is TGCAGTGCTAGAGTGTTGGGAGCGGGAGGGCCTTACAATGAGCAGTTCTTC. This sequence encodes CSARVLGAGGPYNEQFF.

This clonotype has ten or more counts. The chain employs TRBV6-1 and TRBJ2-3, with 7 nucleotides matching TRBD2. The CDR3 is 15 residues long. CDR1 is MNHNS and CDR2 is SASEGT in the germline V gene. J gave up 0 bases and V 6 bases, and 6 bases lay outside the gene matches. The CDR3 DNA reads as TGTGCCAGCAGGGAGAGCGGGATGAGCACAGATACGCAGTATTTT. Residues: CASRESGMSTDTQYF.

The chain combines TRBV20-1 with TRBJ2-7, with TRBD2 as a possible D gene (6 bases). Deletions cut 6 bases from V and 4 bases from J, with 13 bases between. The germline V gene has CDR1 DFQATT and CDR2 SNEGSKA (reference sequence). The CDR3 spans 12 residues. The CDR3 is CSAPPGEYEQYF. In DNA, the CDR3 is TGCAGTGCCCCCCCGGGGGAATACGAGCAGTACTTC.

The sample holds a few counts of this clonotype. One end of the junction varies from germline; a read error may be responsible. V is TRBV7-2 and J is TRBJ2-3; no firm D call. CDR3 length equals 12 residues. Germline-derived CDR1 and CDR2 are SGHTA and FQGNSA. CDR3 amino acids: CAGSPTTDTQYF. Here the CDR3 DNA reads TGTGCCGGCAGCCCCACAACAGATACGCAGTATTTT.

This clonotype was found many times. The chain has TRBV20-1 and TRBJ1-5, with D unresolved. The CDR3 totals 13 residues. Germline CDR1 and CDR2: DFQATT and SNEGSKA (reference sequence). Trimming removed 3 bases at V and 6 bases at J, with 12 bases between. Written as DNA, the CDR3 is TGCAGTGCTAGTAAGTCGAGAGGTCAGCCCCAGCATTTT. It is translated as CSASKSRGQPQHF.

This clonotype was seen a few times. The rearrangement uses TRBV7-9 and TRBJ2-7; maybe TRBD1 (5 bases). CDR3 length: 17 residues. V was cut by 2 bases and J by 0 bases, with 17 bases left in between. CDR1 and CDR2 from the germline V gene are SEHNR and FQNEAQ (reference sequence). CDR3 nucleotides: TGTGCCAGCAGCTTATACCCCGACAGAGTTAGCTCCTACGAGCAGTACTTC. Translation: CASSLYPDRVSSYEQYF.

This clonotype was seen repeatedly, ten times or more. The chain has TRBV29-1 and TRBJ1-2; TRBD1 is a possible D gene (6 bases). CDR1 is SQVTM and CDR2 is ANQGSEA in the germline V gene. Between the trimmed V and J ends, which lost 4 bases and 8 bases, there was a span of 11 bases. The CDR3 length is 11 residues. Written as DNA, the CDR3 is TGCAGCGTTGTCGTCACAGGGGGCTACACCTTC. As protein: CSVVVTGGYTF.

This clonotype was picked up many times. The rearrangement uses TRBV24-1 and TRBJ2-6; no clear D gene. The V gene lost 3 bases and the J gene lost 2 bases, with 7 bases spanning the gap. The CDR3 extends over 15 amino acids. Germline CDR1 reads KGHDR; CDR2 reads SFDVKD. CDR3 region: CATSDRQAGANVLTF. DNA of the CDR3: TGTGCCACCAGTGATCGCCAAGCTGGGGCCAACGTCCTGACTTTC.

This clonotype was counted many times. The chain couples TRBV3-1 to TRBJ2-5; D is possibly TRBD2 (5 bases). The CDR3 sequence is 15 residues long. Trimming shortened V by 4 bases and J by 2 bases, and 14 bases separated the two germline ends. Per the germline V gene, CDR1 is LGHDT and CDR2 is YNNKEL (reference sequence). Written as DNA, the CDR3 is TGTGCCAGCAGCCGTCGCGGGTTGTCACAAGAGACCCAGTACTTC. Translation: CASSRRGLSQETQYF.

This clonotype was counted at least ten times. The CDR3 protein is CASSHLELAGDEQFF. The CDR3 DNA sequence: TGTGCCAGCAGCCACTTAGAACTAGCGGGGGATGAGCAGTTCTTC. J is TRBJ2-1 and V is TRBV13, with TRBD2 identical over 11 bases. The CDR3 is made up of 15 amino acids. V gave up 5 bases and J gave up 8 bases; unmatched junction bases: 8. Germline V gene data show CDR1 as PRHDT and CDR2 as FYEKMQ (reference sequence).

There are many counts of this clonotype. This chain connects TRBV5-4 to TRBJ2-5, with a possible D match to TRBD1 (6 bases). Looked up from germline, CDR1 is SGHNT and CDR2 is YYREEE (reference sequence). The CDR3 has 15 amino acids. V lost 4 bases, J lost 5 bases, and 18 bases lay in between. The CDR3 DNA is TGTGCCAGCAGCCCGTCGCTAGGGCAGGGGGAGACCCAGTACTTC. Encoded protein: CASSPSLGQGETQYF.